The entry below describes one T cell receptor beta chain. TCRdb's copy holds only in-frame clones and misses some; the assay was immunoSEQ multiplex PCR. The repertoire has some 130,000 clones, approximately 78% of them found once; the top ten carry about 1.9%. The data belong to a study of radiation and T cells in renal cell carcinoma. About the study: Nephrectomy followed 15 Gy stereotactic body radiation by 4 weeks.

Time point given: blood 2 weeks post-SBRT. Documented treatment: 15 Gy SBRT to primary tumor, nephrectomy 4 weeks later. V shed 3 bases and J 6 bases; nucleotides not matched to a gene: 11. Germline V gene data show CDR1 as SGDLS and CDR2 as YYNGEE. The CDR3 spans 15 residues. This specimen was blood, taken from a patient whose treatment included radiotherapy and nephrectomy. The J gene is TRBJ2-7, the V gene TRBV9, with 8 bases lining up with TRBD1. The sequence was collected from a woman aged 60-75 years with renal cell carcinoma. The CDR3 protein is CASSAPWGQVAEQYF. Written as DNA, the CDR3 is TGTGCCAGCAGCGCCCCCTGGGGACAGGTCGCCGAGCAGTACTTC.